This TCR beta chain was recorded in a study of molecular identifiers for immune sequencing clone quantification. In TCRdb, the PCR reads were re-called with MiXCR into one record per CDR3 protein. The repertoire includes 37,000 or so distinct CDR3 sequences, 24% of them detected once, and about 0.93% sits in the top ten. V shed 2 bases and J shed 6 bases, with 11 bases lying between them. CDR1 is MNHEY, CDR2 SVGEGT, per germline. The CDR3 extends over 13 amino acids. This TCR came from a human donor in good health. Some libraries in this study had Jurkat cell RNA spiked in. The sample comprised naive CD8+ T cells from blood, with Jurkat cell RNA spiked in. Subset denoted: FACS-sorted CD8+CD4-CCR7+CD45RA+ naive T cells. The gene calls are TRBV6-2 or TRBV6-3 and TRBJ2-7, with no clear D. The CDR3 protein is CASSYAPSSEQYF. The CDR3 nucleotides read TGTGCCAGCAGTTACGCCCCGTCGAGCGAGCAGTACTTC.